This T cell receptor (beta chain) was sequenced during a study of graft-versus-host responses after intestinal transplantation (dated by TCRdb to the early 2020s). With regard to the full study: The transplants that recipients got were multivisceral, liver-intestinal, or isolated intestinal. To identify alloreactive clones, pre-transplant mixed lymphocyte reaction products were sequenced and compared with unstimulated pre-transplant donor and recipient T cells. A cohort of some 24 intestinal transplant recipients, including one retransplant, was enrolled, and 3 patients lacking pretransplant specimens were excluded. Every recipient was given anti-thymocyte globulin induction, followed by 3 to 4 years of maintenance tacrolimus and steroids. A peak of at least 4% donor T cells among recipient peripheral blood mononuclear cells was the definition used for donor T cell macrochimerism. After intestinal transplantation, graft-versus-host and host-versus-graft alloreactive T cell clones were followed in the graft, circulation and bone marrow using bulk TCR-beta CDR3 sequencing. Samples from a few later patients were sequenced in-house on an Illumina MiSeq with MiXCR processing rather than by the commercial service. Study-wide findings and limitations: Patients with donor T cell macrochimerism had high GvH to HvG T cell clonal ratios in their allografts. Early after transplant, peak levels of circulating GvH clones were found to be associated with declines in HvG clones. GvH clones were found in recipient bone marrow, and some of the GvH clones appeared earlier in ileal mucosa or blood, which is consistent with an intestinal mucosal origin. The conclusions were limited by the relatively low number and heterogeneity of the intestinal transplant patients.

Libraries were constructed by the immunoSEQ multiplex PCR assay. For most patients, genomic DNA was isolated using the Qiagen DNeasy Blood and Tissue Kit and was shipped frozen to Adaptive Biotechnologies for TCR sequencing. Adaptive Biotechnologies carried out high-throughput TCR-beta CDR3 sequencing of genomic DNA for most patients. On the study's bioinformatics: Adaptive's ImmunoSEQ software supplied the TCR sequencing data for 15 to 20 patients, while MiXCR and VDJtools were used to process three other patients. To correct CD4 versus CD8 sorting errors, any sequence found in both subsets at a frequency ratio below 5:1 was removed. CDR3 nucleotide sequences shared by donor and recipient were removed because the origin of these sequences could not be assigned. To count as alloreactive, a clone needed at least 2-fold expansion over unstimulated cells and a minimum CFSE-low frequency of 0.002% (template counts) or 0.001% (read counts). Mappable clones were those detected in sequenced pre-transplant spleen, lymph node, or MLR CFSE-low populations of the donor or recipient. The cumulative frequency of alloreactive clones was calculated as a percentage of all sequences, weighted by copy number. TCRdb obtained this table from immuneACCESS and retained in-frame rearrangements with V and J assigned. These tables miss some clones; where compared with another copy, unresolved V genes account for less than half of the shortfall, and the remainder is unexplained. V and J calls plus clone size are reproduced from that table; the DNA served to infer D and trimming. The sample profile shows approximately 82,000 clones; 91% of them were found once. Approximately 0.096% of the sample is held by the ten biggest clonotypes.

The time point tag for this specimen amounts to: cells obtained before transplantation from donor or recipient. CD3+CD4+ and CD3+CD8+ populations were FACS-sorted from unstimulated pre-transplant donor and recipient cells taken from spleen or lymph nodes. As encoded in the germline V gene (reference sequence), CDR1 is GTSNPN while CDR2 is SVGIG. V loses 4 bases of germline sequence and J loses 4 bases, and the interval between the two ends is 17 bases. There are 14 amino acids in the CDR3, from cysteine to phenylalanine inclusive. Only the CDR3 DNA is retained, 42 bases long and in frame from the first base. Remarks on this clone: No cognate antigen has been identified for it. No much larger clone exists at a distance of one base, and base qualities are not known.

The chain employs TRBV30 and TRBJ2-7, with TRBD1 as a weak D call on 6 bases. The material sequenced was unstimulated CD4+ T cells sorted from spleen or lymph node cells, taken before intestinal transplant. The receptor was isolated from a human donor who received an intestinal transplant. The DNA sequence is TGTGCCTGGACCCCCGGGACAAGGAGGTACGAGCAGTACTTC. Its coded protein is CAWTPGTRRYEQYF.